The source of this T cell receptor (beta chain) is a study of blood T cell repertoires in COVID-19. TCRdb's table, derived via immunoSEQ multiplex PCR, lists solely in-frame clones and lacks some. The profile covers 280,000 or so clones, with roughly four fifths appearing a single time and 8.5% to 9.5% taken by the ten largest. This CDR3 has 14 residues. V gave up 5 bases and J gave up 0 bases, with 8 bases separating them. Per germline, CDR1 MNHEY and CDR2 SVGAGI. The sequencing sample was made of peripheral blood. V and J are TRBV6-5 and TRBJ2-1; D unclear. The sequence came from a woman in her fifties or sixties who had recovered from COVID-19. CDR3 loop: CASSNLGSYNEQFF. For the CDR3, the DNA is TGTGCCAGCAGTAATCTAGGCTCCTACAATGAGCAGTTCTTC.